A single sample is the source of the 8 T cell receptor beta chains below, sequenced in a study of blood T cells in healthy people across ages. A second PCR of 7 to 11 cycles used a sample-barcoded 5' primer and a J-beta primer mix. TCRdb processed the 5' RACE reads anew with MiXCR; each CDR3 protein has one entry. The repertoire includes about 640,000 distinct CDR3 sequences, approximately 30% of them detected once, and 15% to 19% sits in the top ten. The specimen was blood. These receptors were obtained from a woman aged 80 or older in good health.

The genes are TRBV4-2 and TRBJ1-2, with D uncertain. The CDR3 has 14 residues. Germline values: CDR1 LGHNA, CDR2 YNFKEQ. Trimming cost V 0 bases and J 2 bases, with 7 bases left between them. The CDR3 spells CASSQDSRNYGYTF. The CDR3 region has the DNA TGTGCCAGCAGCCAAGATTCTCGAAACTATGGCTACACCTTC.

This clonotype was counted between two and nine times. The chain couples TRBV5-1 to TRBJ1-1; D not resolved. Germline V gene sequence: CDR1 SGHRS, CDR2 YFSETQ. The CDR3 has 11 residues. Trimming stripped 0 bases from V and 7 bases from J, with 4 bases between. The CDR3 region is CASSLGVEAFF. CDR3 DNA sequence: TGCGCCAGCAGCTTGGGCGTTGAAGCTTTCTTT.

This clonotype was recorded at least ten times. The chain links TRBV6-6 to TRBJ1-2; TRBD1 might be the D (6 bases). This CDR3 has 17 amino acids. V lost 5 bases and J lost 0, with 19 bases in between. Germline V gives CDR1 MNHNY, CDR2 SVGAGI (reference sequence). The CDR3 sequence: CASSPGTSANSNYGYTF. The CDR3 DNA reads as TGTGCCAGCAGTCCGGGGACATCGGCAAACTCTAACTATGGCTACACCTTC.

This clonotype has at least ten counts. V gene TRBV20-1 combines with J gene TRBJ2-7, with 7 bases identical to TRBD1. The V gene end was trimmed by 0 bases and the J gene end by 6 bases; junction bases not matched to a gene: 17. The germline CDR1 and CDR2 sequences are DFQATT and SNEGSKA (reference sequence). This CDR3 comprises 17 residues. This CDR3 reads CSAREGRTGALQVEQYF. CDR3 nucleotide sequence: TGCAGTGCTAGAGAGGGACGAACAGGGGCCCTCCAGGTCGAGCAGTACTTC.

On this clonotype itself: This may be a read error: a much more frequent sequence differs by one nucleotide. This sequence joins TRBV6-1 and TRBJ2-7, with 8 nucleotides matching TRBD1. The CDR3 is 14 amino acids. V lost 8 bases to trimming and J lost 10 bases; unmatched junction nucleotides: 16. The germline CDR1 and CDR2 sequences are MNHNS and SASEGT. CDR3 DNA: TGTGCCAGCCGTTTCTCAGGGGGCTGCGAGGCCCAGTACTTC. Protein: CASRFSGGCEAQYF.

This clonotype was counted ten times or more. This chain links TRBV7-8 with TRBJ2-7; no firm D call. V lost 6 bases to trimming and J lost 3 bases, with 12 bases between them. The germline CDR1 and CDR2 sequences are SGHVS and FQNEAQ. CDR3 length: 13 amino acids. The CDR3 protein is CASSYSLFYEQYF. As DNA, the CDR3 is TGTGCCAGCAGTTACTCCCTATTCTACGAGCAGTACTTC.

This clonotype has a count of ten or more. V usage is TRBV20-1 and J usage is TRBJ1-2; tentatively, D is TRBD1 (5 bases). There are 15 residues in the CDR3. The V gene's germline CDR1 is DFQATT and CDR2 SNEGSKA (reference sequence). V was trimmed by 3 bases and J by 0 bases, leaving 14 bases between them. The CDR3 DNA is TGCAGTGCTAGCAGACAGTTACAAGCTAACTATGGCTACACCTTC. As protein: CSASRQLQANYGYTF.

This clonotype was counted ten times or more. The V and J genes are TRBV30 and TRBJ1-2, with 7 bases aligning to TRBD1. CDR1 is GTSNPN, CDR2 SVGIG, per germline (reference sequence). With 4 bases clipped from V and 3 bases from J, the junction kept 11 bases outside the gene matches. The CDR3 runs to 15 residues. CDR3 sequence: CAWTKQGGTDYGYTF. In DNA form, the CDR3 reads TGTGCCTGGACCAAGCAAGGGGGGACAGACTATGGCTACACCTTC. Supplemented by reference TRBV30 and TRBJ1-2, the full variable domain reads SQTIHQWPATLVQPVGSPLSLECTVEGTSNPNLYWYRQAAGRGLQLLFYSVGIGQISSEVPQNLSASRPQDRQFILSSKKLLLSDSGFYLCAWTKQGGTDYGYTFGSGTRLTVV.